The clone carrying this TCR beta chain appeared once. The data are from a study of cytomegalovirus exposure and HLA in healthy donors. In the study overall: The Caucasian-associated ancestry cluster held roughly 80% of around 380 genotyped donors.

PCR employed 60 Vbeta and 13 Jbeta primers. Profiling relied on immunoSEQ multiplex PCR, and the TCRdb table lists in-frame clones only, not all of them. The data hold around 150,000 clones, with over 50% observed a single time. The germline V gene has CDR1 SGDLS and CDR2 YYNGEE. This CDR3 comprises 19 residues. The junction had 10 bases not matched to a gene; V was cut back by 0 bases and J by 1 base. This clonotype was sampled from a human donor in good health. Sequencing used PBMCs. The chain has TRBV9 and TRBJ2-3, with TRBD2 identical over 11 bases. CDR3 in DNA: TGTGCCAGCAGCGTAGGGATTAGCGGGAGGGCCAGCGGCACAGATACGCAGTATTTT. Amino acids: CASSVGISGRASGTDTQYF.